The clone carrying this T cell receptor beta chain is medium-sized in the sample. Its antigen is currently unknown. These data come from a study of T cell repertoires in aging, cancer and after chemotherapy. Study observations and caveats: Age-matched healthy donors had significantly more diverse, less clonal blood TCR repertoires than untreated cancer patients. Healthy donors lost TCR diversity with age mainly through richness, cancer patients through richness and evenness. These repertoire data do not allow conclusions about immunological memory after chemotherapy.

Rearranged V-D-J TRB sequences were amplified with a mixed TRB-A/B primer pool. Each CDR3 protein is one row after TCRdb ran MiXCR on the multiplex PCR reads. The sample has around 3,200 distinct CDR3 sequences; over 20% are singletons. The V end lost 0 bases, the J end lost 4 bases, and 4 bases lay between the germline ends. This CDR3 has 13 residues. Germline V gene lookup returns CDR1 SGHDT and CDR2 YYEEEE. The template was genomic DNA from peripheral blood, not RNA. Sequencing was performed on blood. V usage is TRBV5-6 and J usage is TRBJ2-2; unclear D gene. This clonotype was obtained from a human donor with a blood cancer. In DNA, the CDR3 is TGTGCCAGCAGCTTGGGTGGCACCGGGGAGCTGTTTTTT. Translation gives CASSLGGTGELFF.